This entry lists 24 T cell receptor beta chains sequenced from one sample in a study of T cell clonality in common variable immunodeficiency (dated by TCRdb to about 2015). The protocol used for the library was the immunoSEQ multiplex PCR assay. The clones in this table, taken by TCRdb from immuneACCESS, are in-frame only. Not every clone is retained; where verified, under half of the shortfall comes from an unresolved V gene, and the cause of the rest is unknown. In this sample the table shows 40,000 to 50,000 clones, and no singletons are among them. The ten top clones hold under 11% of the sample. Sequencing was done on a sample of peripheral blood mononuclear cells. These receptor sequences come from a person aged 18-70 years in good health.

Many counts were recorded for this clone. The read is 3 residues too short to cover the CDR3 end, so that end is filled in from the germline J gene. The V and J genes are TRBV6-4 and TRBJ2-1; TRBD1 aligns across 7 bases. Per germline, CDR1 MRHNA and CDR2 SNTAGT. The V segment lost 0 bases and the J segment 6 bases; nucleotides outside the gene matches: 5. CDR3 length equals 15 residues. CDR3 DNA (partial): TGTGCCAGCAGTGACTCGACAGGGCAGAGCAATGAG. This translates into CASSDSTGQSNE. The whole CDR3 sequence reads CASSDSTGQSNEQFF.

This clone was observed at least ten times. The read ends 3 residues shy of where the CDR3 ends; the end is completed using the germline J gene. J is TRBJ2-7 and V is TRBV19, with TRBD2 identical over 8 bases. The CDR3 runs 15 residues. From germline, CDR1 is LNHDA and CDR2 SQIVND (reference sequence). The J segment lost 4 bases and the V segment lost 7 bases, leaving 12 bases of the junction unmatched. Incomplete CDR3 DNA: TGTGCCAGTACAGCGGGGGCGGATCCAAGGTACGAG. Amino acids: CASTAGADPRYE. The complete CDR3 sequence is CASTAGADPRYEQYF.

This clone was counted ten times or more. The read comes to an end 3 residues before the CDR3 does, leaving the germline J gene to fill in the end. This chain links TRBV20-1 with TRBJ2-3; the D gene is possibly TRBD2 (6 bases). Germline V gene data show CDR1 as DFQATT and CDR2 as SNEGSKA (reference sequence). V lost 2 bases to trimming and J lost 4 bases, with 19 bases between them. The CDR3 runs to 16 residues. The chain's CDR3 is CSARSRLARRPDTQYF. CDR3 bases read: TGCAGTGCTAGAAGTCGTCTAGCGAGAAGGCCAGATACG.

This clone has at least ten counts. The CDR3 end lies 3 residues beyond the end of the read and is filled in from the germline J gene. The J gene is TRBJ1-5, the V gene TRBV10-3, with 8 bases aligning to TRBD1. In germline, CDR1 is ENHRY, CDR2 SYGVKD. The CDR3 runs to 13 residues. The V gene end was trimmed by 10 bases and the J gene end by 8 bases; junction bases not matched to a gene: 10. CDR3 sequence reads: CANTTGAREPQHF. Partial CDR3 DNA: TGTGCCAACACGACAGGGGCCCGGGAGCCC.

This clone was counted many times. The read terminates 3 residues ahead of where the CDR3 ends, so the germline J gene completes it. The genes are TRBV19 and TRBJ1-1, with 7 bases matching TRBD1. The CDR3 runs 14 residues. CDR1 and CDR2 from the germline V gene are LNHDA and SQIVND (reference sequence). V was pared by 5 bases and J by 1 base, with 4 bases of the junction left unmatched. This CDR3 is CASSSDRRNTEAFF. The sequenced part of the CDR3 DNA is TGTGCCAGTAGTTCGGACAGGAGGAACACTGAA.

This clone appeared many times. The CDR3 is cut off 3 residues early in the read; its end comes from the germline J gene. The chain combines TRBV5-5 with TRBJ2-5; unclear D gene. CDR1 and CDR2 (germline): SGHKS, YYEKEE (reference sequence). The CDR3 has 14 amino acids. V was shortened by 0 bases and J by 1 base, with 7 bases between the two germline ends. The sequenced part of the CDR3 DNA is TGTGCCAGCAGCTTGGTACGGGTCCAAGAGACC. Protein: CASSLVRVQET. The full CDR3 is CASSLVRVQETQYF.

This clone was recorded many times. The CDR3 goes on 3 residues after the read ends, and that part is filled in from the germline J gene. The chain joins TRBV5-1 to TRBJ1-6, with 8 bases lining up with TRBD1. The germline V gene encodes CDR1 SGHRS and CDR2 YFSETQ. Trimming at V came to 4 bases and at J to 11 bases, leaving 11 bases not matched to a gene. The CDR3 has 15 amino acids. The chain's CDR3 is CASSPDRVRVAPLHF. CDR3 DNA (partial): TGCGCCAGCAGCCCGGACAGGGTGAGAGTAGCACCC. Drawing the rest from reference TRBV5-1 and TRBJ1-6, the complete variable domain is KAGVTQTPRYLIKTRGQQVTLSCSPISGHRSVSWYQQTPGQGLQFLFEYFSETQRNKGNFPGRFSGRQFSNSRSEMNVSTLELGDSALYLCASSPDRVRVAPLHFGNGTRLTVT.

This clone was detected many times. Read data end 3 residues before the CDR3 end; the end is taken from the germline J gene. The rearrangement uses TRBV6-4 and TRBJ1-1; D ambiguous. Germline assignment: CDR1 MRHNA and CDR2 SNTAGT. The length of the CDR3 is 14 residues. V gave up 7 bases and J gave up 2 bases, with 14 bases separating them. The covered CDR3 bases are TGTGCCAGCACGGCCGCCCCAGGAAACACTGAA. Residues: CASTAAPGNTE. The complete CDR3 reads CASTAAPGNTEAFF.

This clone was seen at least ten times. The CDR3 goes on 3 residues after the read ends, and that part is filled in from the germline J gene. The gene calls are TRBV5-1 and TRBJ2-1; 12 bases line up with TRBD2. This CDR3 spans 15 amino acids. The germline gives CDR1 SGHRS, CDR2 YFSETQ. V was pared by 1 base and J by 8 bases, with 4 bases of the junction left unmatched. This CDR3 reads CASSLSPSGGDEQFF. CDR3 bases read: TGCGCCAGCAGCTTGTCGCCTAGCGGGGGGGATGAG.

This clone was observed at least ten times. The read stops 3 residues short of the end of the CDR3; the missing end is completed from the germline J gene. The chain employs TRBV7-9 and TRBJ1-1, with unresolved D. V was shortened by 7 bases and J by 3 bases, with 15 bases between the two germline ends. Germline V CDR1 and CDR2: SEHNR, FQNEAQ (reference sequence). The CDR3 runs to 14 residues. CDR3 sequence: CASTRSAVHTEAFF. The DNA read from the CDR3 is TGTGCCAGCACACGTAGTGCCGTACACACTGAA.

This clone was recorded many times. The read terminates 3 residues before the CDR3 end, so the remaining end is supplied by the germline J gene. The chain links TRBV2 to TRBJ2-2; tentatively, D is TRBD1 (5 bases). The CDR3 is 12 residues long. V lost 8 bases to trimming and J lost 4 bases, with 8 bases between them. The germline V gene encodes CDR1 SNHLY and CDR2 FYNNEI. The sequenced CDR3 bases are TGTGCCAGCGCAGGGCTCACCGGGGAG. Protein sequence: CASAGLTGE. The whole CDR3 reads CASAGLTGELFF.

This clone was counted ten times or more. The read terminates 3 residues before the CDR3 end, so the remaining end is supplied by the germline J gene. The chain combines TRBV5-6 with TRBJ2-3, with 7 bases matching TRBD2. J lost 7 bases, V lost 3 bases, and 8 bases had no gene match. The CDR3 contains 14 residues. CDR1 is SGHDT, CDR2 YYEEEE, per germline. The CDR3 DNA, read in part, is TGTGCCAGCAGCTCCGGCGGGGGAGGGTATACG. Its translation is CASSSGGGGYT. In full, the CDR3 is CASSSGGGGYTQYF.

In this sample, this clone turned up many times. The read comes to an end 3 residues before the CDR3 does, leaving the germline J gene to fill in the end. The chain employs TRBV29-1 and TRBJ2-5; 10 bases map to TRBD1. This CDR3 has 14 amino acids. CDR1 SQVTM and CDR2 ANQGSEA come from the germline V gene. With V trimmed by 6 bases and J by 3 bases, 7 bases remained unmatched. The CDR3 bases that were read are TGCAGCGTCTCTCATGGGACAGGGGAAGAGACC. Its translation: CSVSHGTGEET. From start to end, the CDR3 is CSVSHGTGEETQYF.

In its sample, this clone was seen many times. The read ends 3 residues early relative to the CDR3; the germline J gene fills the gap. This chain connects TRBV11-2 to TRBJ1-1; D uncertain. Germline V gene data show CDR1 as SGHAT and CDR2 as FQNNGV. Between the trimmed V and J ends, which lost 3 bases and 2 bases, there was a span of 7 bases. The CDR3 loop spans 13 amino acids. The CDR3 reads CASSFYSNTEAFF. The part of the CDR3 DNA that was read is TGTGCCAGCAGCTTTTACAGCAACACTGAA.

Of note for this clone: The read terminates 3 residues ahead of where the CDR3 ends, so the germline J gene completes it. The sample has other DNA sequences that encode this CDR3 too. The V and J genes are TRBV19 and TRBJ2-5; 9 bases agree with TRBD2. The CDR3 extends over 15 amino acids. V trimming: 1 base; J trimming: 4 bases; junction bases outside the gene matches: 4. Germline V gene data show CDR1 as LNHDA and CDR2 as SQIVND (reference sequence). The chain's CDR3 is CASSIVAGGRETQYF. The sequenced part of the CDR3 DNA is TGTGCCAGTAGTATAGTGGCGGGAGGGCGAGAGACC. Variable domain in full (rest from reference TRBV19 and TRBJ2-5): DGGITQSPKYLFRKEGQNVTLSCEQNLNHDAMYWYRQDPGQGLRLIYYSQIVNDFQKGDIAEGYSVSREKKESFPLTVTSAQKNPTAFYLCASSIVAGGRETQYFGPGTRLLVL.

This clone was counted at least ten times. The sequenced fragment ends 3 residues before the CDR3 boundary, so the rest is inferred from the germline J gene. The rearrangement uses TRBV9 and TRBJ2-1, with D possibly TRBD2 on 6 matching bases. The CDR3 is made up of 16 amino acids. Between the trimmed V and J ends, which lost 0 bases and 1 base, there was a span of 11 bases. Per the germline V gene, CDR1 is SGDLS and CDR2 is YYNGEE. The sequenced CDR3 bases are TGTGCCAGCAGCGTAGGGGGTGGGGGGTCCTACAATGAG. It is translated as CASSVGGGGSYNE. The full-length CDR3 reads as CASSVGGGGSYNEQFF. The whole variable domain, remainder taken from reference TRBV9 and TRBJ2-1, is DSGVTQTPKHLITATGQRVTLRCSPRSGDLSVYWYQQSLDQGLQFLIQYYNGEERAKGNILERFSAQQFPDLHSELNLSSLELGDSALYFCASSVGGGGSYNEQFFGPGTRLTVL.

The sample holds many counts of this clone. The CDR3 end falls 3 residues outside the read, so it is completed with the germline J gene. The rearrangement uses TRBV2 and TRBJ2-7, with TRBD2 matching over 12 bases. V shed 4 bases, J shed 2 bases, and the junction held 3 bases outside the gene matches. Germline values: CDR1 SNHLY, CDR2 FYNNEI. The CDR3 has 15 residues. Incomplete CDR3 DNA: TGTGCCAGCAGTGTGACTAGCGGGAGCGCCTACGAG. Protein: CASSVTSGSAYE. The full CDR3 is CASSVTSGSAYEQYF.

Ten or more counts support this clone. The CDR3 end falls 3 residues outside the read, so it is completed with the germline J gene. V usage is TRBV30 and J usage is TRBJ2-1; TRBD2 matches at 7 bases. With V trimmed by 5 bases and J by 5 bases, 9 bases remained unmatched. The CDR3 runs 14 residues. CDR1 and CDR2 (germline): GTSNPN, SVGIG (reference sequence). The CDR3 sequence is CAWEAGTTDNEQFF. CDR3 bases read: TGTGCCTGGGAGGCTGGGACTACCGACAATGAG. The whole variable domain, remainder taken from reference TRBV30 and TRBJ2-1, is SQTIHQWPATLVQPVGSPLSLECTVEGTSNPNLYWYRQAAGRGLQLLFYSVGIGQISSEVPQNLSASRPQDRQFILSSKKLLLSDSGFYLCAWEAGTTDNEQFFGPGTRLTVL.

This clone has a count of ten or more. Read data end 3 residues before the CDR3 end; the end is taken from the germline J gene. The V and J genes are TRBV29-1 and TRBJ1-2; 9 nucleotides line up with TRBD1. CDR1 SQVTM and CDR2 ANQGSEA come from the germline V gene. CDR3 length: 12 amino acids. The ends lost 7 bases at V and 7 bases at J; junction bases unmatched: 7. Incomplete CDR3 DNA: TGCAGCGGGGGGGACAGGGTAGCTGGC. It yields the protein CSGGDRVAG. In full, the CDR3 reads CSGGDRVAGYTF. The complete variable domain, with remaining parts taken from reference TRBV29-1 and TRBJ1-2, reads SAVISQKPSRDICQRGTSLTIQCQVDSQVTMMFWYRQQPGQSLTLIATANQGSEATYESGFVIDKFPISRPNLTFSTLTVSNMSPEDSSIYLCSGGDRVAGYTFGSGTRLTVV.

This clone occurred many times. The missing CDR3 end, 3 residues past where the read stops, is filled in from the germline J gene. V gene TRBV13 combines with J gene TRBJ1-1; the match to TRBD1 covers 7 bases. In germline, CDR1 is PRHDT, CDR2 FYEKMQ (reference sequence). The CDR3 contains 15 residues. V lost 3 bases, J lost 2 bases, and 6 bases stayed unmatched. The CDR3 region is CASSFWAGGNTEAFF. The CDR3 bases that were read are TGTGCCAGCAGCTTCTGGGCAGGGGGAAACACTGAA.

This clone appeared many times. The CDR3 DNA, read in part, is TGTGCCAGCAGAATAGCCCGGTCCCAAGGGAGGGGATCGGCTCAGCCC. As protein: CASRIARSQGRGSAQP. The whole CDR3 is CASRIARSQGRGSAQPQHF. The chain joins TRBV28 to TRBJ1-5, with TRBD1 as a possible D gene (5 bases). The sequenced fragment ends 3 residues before the CDR3 boundary, so the rest is inferred from the germline J gene. CDR1 MDHEN and CDR2 SYDVKM come from the germline V gene. CDR3 length: 19 residues. V was pared by 6 bases and J by 6 bases, with 30 bases between.

A note on this clone: Read coverage stops 3 residues before the CDR3 terminus; the germline J gene supplies the remainder. The gene calls are TRBV11-3 and TRBJ2-1, with D unclear. Germline CDR1 and CDR2: SGHNT and YENEEA. There are 15 residues in the CDR3. V dropped 1 base and J dropped 4 bases, with 11 bases sitting between them. This CDR3 is CASSLGLINYNEQFF. The sequenced CDR3 bases are TGTGCCAGCAGCTTAGGGCTGATTAATTACAATGAG.

This clone came up many times. The read stops 3 residues short of the end of the CDR3; the missing end is completed from the germline J gene. The chain carries TRBV10-3 and TRBJ1-1; a possible D gene is TRBD1 (6 bases). The CDR3 spans 16 residues. CDR1 and CDR2 (germline): ENHRY, SYGVKD. The V gene lost 3 bases and the J gene lost 1 base, with 15 bases spanning the gap. CDR3 in amino acids: CAISEPAGARNTEAFF. The part of the CDR3 DNA that was read is TGTGCCATCAGTGAACCCGCAGGGGCACGGAACACTGAA.

This clone came up many times. Read coverage stops 3 residues before the CDR3 terminus; the germline J gene supplies the remainder. The chain links TRBV19 to TRBJ1-1; D remains ambiguous. Germline V gene sequence: CDR1 LNHDA, CDR2 SQIVND (reference sequence). Trimming stripped 2 bases from V and 0 bases from J, with 13 bases between. CDR3 length: 16 residues. The CDR3 is CASSISGRTLNTEAFF. The part of the CDR3 DNA that was read is TGTGCCAGTAGTATAAGCGGGAGAACCCTGAACACTGAA. The full variable domain, in which reference TRBV19 and TRBJ1-1 provide the parts outside the CDR3, is DGGITQSPKYLFRKEGQNVTLSCEQNLNHDAMYWYRQDPGQGLRLIYYSQIVNDFQKGDIAEGYSVSREKKESFPLTVTSAQKNPTAFYLCASSISGRTLNTEAFFGQGTRLTVV.